The 25 T cell receptor beta chains below were found in one sample sequenced in a study of Ad26.COV2.S vaccination and SARS-CoV-2 variants. The treatment denotes: some 19 received Ad26.COV2.S at low or high dose, single or two shots; about five received placebo; per-sample allocation not given. Samples analyzed were those drawn on day 63 after the first vaccine or placebo injection. Assay: immunoSEQ multiplex PCR; the TCRdb copy retains only in-frame clones and omits some. There are around 250,000 clones in the sample; 70% to 90% occur only once, and approximately 3% lies in the top ten. The sequenced sample was peripheral blood, obtained in a trial of Ad26.COV2.S vaccine versus placebo. These receptors all come from a person aged 18-60 years who received the Ad26.COV2.S COVID-19 vaccine or a placebo.

The J gene is TRBJ2-3, the V gene TRBV7-9; D perhaps matches TRBD2 (5 bases). With 1 base removed from V and 5 bases from J, the gap between germline ends came to 10 bases. The CDR3 loop spans 14 amino acids. The germline V gene has CDR1 SEHNR and CDR2 FQNEAQ (reference sequence). CDR3 bases: TGTGCCAGCAGCTTAGGAGGGAGTGTAGATACGCAGTATTTT. Its protein is CASSLGGSVDTQYF.

This clone appeared a single time. V is TRBV10-3 and J is TRBJ1-2; D is undetermined. Per germline, CDR1 ENHRY and CDR2 SYGVKD. The V end lost 4 bases, the J end lost 8 bases, and 14 bases lay between the germline ends. This CDR3 contains 13 residues. This CDR3 reads CAISGTGPSGYTF. The CDR3 DNA is TGTGCCATCAGTGGGACCGGGCCGTCAGGCTACACCTTC.

The sample holds one count of this clone. V and J are TRBV4-1 and TRBJ2-1; TRBD2 matches at 11 bases. This CDR3 has 18 residues. Germline CDR1 reads MGHRA; CDR2 reads YSYEKL. Trimming removed 1 base from V and 1 base from J; junction bases left unmatched: 6. Here the CDR3 DNA reads TGCGCCAGCAGCCAAGGACTAGCGGGGCTAACTTCCTACAATGAGCAGTTCTTC. It is translated as CASSQGLAGLTSYNEQFF.

The rearrangement uses TRBV12-5 and TRBJ2-7; D is uncertain. V was clipped by 1 base and J by 3 bases, with 7 bases between them. The germline V gene encodes CDR1 LGHNT and CDR2 FRNRAP. This CDR3 has 13 amino acids. The chain's CDR3 is CASGLEQSYEQYV. Here the CDR3 DNA reads TGTGCTAGTGGTTTGGAACAGAGCTACGAGCAGTACGTC.

V is TRBV4-3 and J is TRBJ2-7; D tentatively reads TRBD1 or TRBD2 (5 bases each). The CDR3 spans 15 residues. The V end lost 0 bases, the J end lost 2 bases, and 11 bases lay between the germline ends. Germline CDR1 LGHNA, CDR2 YSLEER. The CDR3, as DNA: TGCGCCAGCAGCCAAGATAGGGACGTCGCCTACGAGCAGTACTTC. Translating gives CASSQDRDVAYEQYF.

The chain employs TRBV11-2 and TRBJ2-7; 8 positions agree with TRBD2. V lost 5 bases to trimming and J lost 3 bases; unmatched junction nucleotides: 21. Germline V gene data show CDR1 as SGHAT and CDR2 as FQNNGV. This CDR3 has 19 amino acids. In DNA form, the CDR3 reads TGTGCCAGCAGCCCCTATCTTCTCTTCGAAGCGGGGGAAATCTACGAGCAGTACTTC. It encodes CASSPYLLFEAGEIYEQYF.

The chain uses TRBV6-5 and TRBJ2-1, with 7 bases identical to TRBD2. Losses at the gene ends were 10 bases for V and 2 bases for J; bases not matched to a gene: 8. The CDR3 extends over 14 amino acids. CDR1 is MNHEY, CDR2 SVGAGI, per germline. The DNA for the CDR3 is TGTGCCACCACGGGCGGGGGACCCTACAATGAGCAGTTCTTC. Translation: CATTGGGPYNEQFF.

This clone showed up just once. V and J are TRBV19 and TRBJ2-5; D perhaps matches TRBD1 (5 bases). Germline values: CDR1 LNHDA, CDR2 SQIVND (reference sequence). Trimming stripped 9 bases from V and 5 bases from J, with 13 bases between. This CDR3 is 12 amino acids long. The CDR3 nucleotides read TGTGCCAGCAGTTCTTGGGGCGAGACCCAGTACTTC. This translates into CASSSWGETQYF. The variable domain in full, completed from reference TRBV19 and TRBJ2-5, reads DGGITQSPKYLFRKEGQNVTLSCEQNLNHDAMYWYRQDPGQGLRLIYYSQIVNDFQKGDIAEGYSVSREKKESFPLTVTSAQKNPTAFYLCASSSWGETQYFGPGTRLLVL.

V is TRBV5-1 and J is TRBJ2-3; D ambiguous. V lost 4 bases to trimming and J lost 2 bases, with 2 bases between them. The CDR3 has 11 residues. CDR1 and CDR2 from the germline V gene are SGHRS and YFSETQ. The CDR3 DNA sequence: TGCGCCAGCAGCATCACAGATACGCAGTATTTT. Translating gives CASSITDTQYF.

The V and J genes are TRBV6-5 and TRBJ2-3; D gene ambiguous. V lost 2 bases, J lost 1 base, and 7 bases lay in between. Germline V gene sequence: CDR1 MNHEY, CDR2 SVGAGI. CDR3 length equals 14 residues. The CDR3 DNA follows: TGTGCCAGCAGTTACCCGAGCGGCACAGATACGCAGTATTTT. Amino acid sequence: CASSYPSGTDTQYF.

This clone was recorded once. The V gene is TRBV12-3 or TRBV12-4, the J gene TRBJ2-1; no firm D call. The CDR3 runs to 12 residues. Deletions cut 7 bases from V and 10 bases from J, with 14 bases between. The CDR3 DNA follows: TGTGCCAGCACCCAAGTCGAGTTCGAGCAGTTCTTC. Protein product: CASTQVEFEQFF.

The rearrangement joins TRBV5-1 to TRBJ2-1; the D gene is possibly TRBD2 (5 bases). The germline V and J ends were trimmed by 3 bases and 6 bases, with 13 bases remaining between them. The length of the CDR3 is 14 residues. Germline V gene lookup returns CDR1 SGHRS and CDR2 YFSETQ. CDR3 sequence: CASSSGRGRNEQFF. The CDR3 DNA reads TGCGCCAGCAGCTCGGGCCGCGGGCGCAATGAGCAGTTCTTC.

The V and J genes are TRBV9 and TRBJ1-1; D perhaps matches TRBD1 (6 bases). The CDR3 covers 18 residues. The germline CDR1 and CDR2 sequences are SGDLS and YYNGEE. The V end was cut by 0 bases, the J end by 0 bases, with 18 bases between. The CDR3 DNA reads TGTGCCAGCAGCGTAGATAGGGGGGCAGCCACTATGAACACTGAAGCTTTCTTT. Translated, it gives CASSVDRGAATMNTEAFF.

In this sample, this clone turned up once. V and J are TRBV5-4 and TRBJ1-4; no reliable D call. Germline CDR1 reads SGHNT; CDR2 reads YYREEE (reference sequence). This CDR3 comprises 16 residues. V was trimmed by 0 bases and J by 7 bases, leaving 16 bases between them. The CDR3 DNA sequence: TGTGCCAGCAGCTTGGAAAGAGGAGGGCGGGGTGAAAAACTGTTTTTT. This translates into CASSLERGGRGEKLFF.

This chain joins TRBV15 and TRBJ2-1; no reliable D call. Per the germline V gene, CDR1 is LNHNV and CDR2 is YYDKDF (reference sequence). The CDR3 runs 13 residues. Trimming pared 8 bases from V and 7 bases from J, leaving 15 bases between. In DNA, the CDR3 is TGTGCCACCGCGCCGGTAGGGCGGAATGAGCAGTTCTTC. Translation gives CATAPVGRNEQFF.

The V and J genes are TRBV7-2 and TRBJ1-5; D uncertain. This CDR3 is built from 15 residues. Looked up from germline, CDR1 is SGHTA and CDR2 is FQGNSA. Trimming shortened V by 1 base and J by 3 bases, and 10 bases separated the two germline ends. CDR3 region: CASSLGGKHNQPQHF. The CDR3 coding sequence is TGTGCCAGCAGCTTAGGGGGTAAGCACAATCAGCCCCAGCATTTT.

This chain uses TRBV29-1 with TRBJ1-2, with 10 nucleotides matching TRBD1. Per germline, CDR1 SQVTM and CDR2 ANQGSEA. This CDR3 has 15 amino acids. Trimming at V came to 6 bases and at J to 4 bases, leaving 11 bases not matched to a gene. CDR3 nucleotide sequence: TGCAGCGTGGGGACAGGGGCACGGCGTAGCTATGGCTACACCTTC. Residues: CSVGTGARRSYGYTF.

The gene calls are TRBV6-5 and TRBJ2-7; D remains ambiguous. Germline-derived CDR1 and CDR2 are MNHEY and SVGAGI. V was cut by 3 bases and J by 5 bases, with 11 bases left in between. This CDR3 region has 13 residues. As DNA, the CDR3 is TGTGCCAGCAGTTATAAGGGCCTGGACGAGCAGTACTTC. It translates to CASSYKGLDEQYF.

The chain carries TRBV18 and TRBJ2-1, with 8 bases aligning to TRBD2. V lost 2 bases to trimming and J lost 5 bases; unmatched junction nucleotides: 2. The CDR3 is made up of 14 amino acids. Germline CDR1 reads KGHSH; CDR2 reads LQKENI. The CDR3 nucleotides are TGTGCCAGCTCACCAACTAGCGGCAACAATGAGCAGTTCTTC. Its protein product is CASSPTSGNNEQFF.

The rearrangement links TRBV6-5 to TRBJ2-5; no firm D call. Germline V gene lookup returns CDR1 MNHEY and CDR2 SVGAGI. V was pared by 2 bases and J by 1 base, with 8 bases between. The CDR3 has 14 amino acids. Here the CDR3 reads CASSYQRPQETQYF. The CDR3 coding sequence is TGTGCCAGCAGTTACCAGCGTCCCCAAGAGACCCAGTACTTC.

V usage is TRBV5-4 and J usage is TRBJ2-5; the match to TRBD2 covers 12 bases. Germline V gene lookup returns CDR1 SGHNT and CDR2 YYREEE (reference sequence). The junction had 2 bases not matched to a gene; V was cut back by 5 bases and J by 0 bases. This CDR3 is 15 amino acids long. Here the CDR3 DNA reads TGTGCCAGCAGGCTAGCGGGGGGGAACCAAGAGACCCAGTACTTC. As protein: CASRLAGGNQETQYF.

This rearrangement joins TRBV6-5 to TRBJ1-6, with TRBD1 as a possible D gene (5 bases). The CDR3 is 16 residues long. Trimming took off 0 bases at V and 7 bases at J, with 13 bases between the two ends. Germline lookup yields CDR1 MNHEY and CDR2 SVGAGI. The CDR3 region has the DNA TGTGCCAGCAGTTACTCGACTAACAGGCAGAATTCACCCCTCCACTTT. Encoded protein: CASSYSTNRQNSPLHF.

The chain links TRBV9 to TRBJ1-3; TRBD1 is a possible D gene (6 bases). Germline CDR1 is SGDLS and CDR2 is YYNGEE. This CDR3 region has 16 residues. The ends were cut back, 0 bases at V and 0 bases at J, with 10 bases in the middle. The CDR3 region has the DNA TGTGCCAGCAGCGTAGGAGGGGGATCCTCTGGAAACACCATATATTTT. Translating it yields CASSVGGGSSGNTIYF.

The chain employs TRBV10-3 and TRBJ1-2, with 7 bases that match TRBD1. With 4 bases clipped from V and 8 bases from J, the junction kept 10 bases outside the gene matches. CDR3 length equals 14 residues. From germline, CDR1 is ENHRY and CDR2 SYGVKD. For the CDR3, the DNA is TGTGCCATCAGTGGGCAGGGGGAAAGTAGCGGCTACACCTTC. Residues: CAISGQGESSGYTF.

This clone has a handful of counts. The chain employs TRBV30 and TRBJ1-4; tentative D call: TRBD1 (6 bases). The V and J ends lost 3 bases and 1 base respectively, with 9 bases between them. The germline CDR1 and CDR2 sequences are GTSNPN and SVGIG (reference sequence). This CDR3 has 14 amino acids. CDR3 DNA sequence: TGTGCCTGGAGCGGCAGGGGAACTAATGAAAAACTGTTTTTT. Translating gives CAWSGRGTNEKLFF.